Each of the 4 T cell receptor beta chains below was sequenced from the same sample in a study of CD4 T cells in relation to SARS-CoV-2 and coronaviruses. No cognate antigen is known for these TCRs. Assay used: immunoSEQ multiplex PCR; TCRdb lists only in-frame clones, some missing. The table lists about 43,000 clones, 82% of them singletons. Sequencing was done on a sample of naive CD4+ T cells from PBMCs, cultured in vitro. The sample's subset: naive CD4+ T cells isolated by negative enrichment. The receptors shown here come from an adult with COVID-19.

This clone was observed a few times. The rearrangement links TRBV18 to TRBJ1-3; 7 nucleotides align to TRBD1. The V gene end was trimmed by 8 bases and the J gene end by 0 bases; junction bases not matched to a gene: 4. The length of the CDR3 is 14 residues. From germline, CDR1 is KGHSH and CDR2 LQKENI. CDR3 protein: CASTTGVSGNTIYF. Here the CDR3 DNA reads TGTGCCAGCACAACAGGGGTCTCTGGAAACACCATATATTTT.

The chain is built from TRBV27 and TRBJ2-1; the match to TRBD2 covers 9 bases. The trim removed 7 bases at V and 5 bases at J, leaving 15 bases unmatched. Per germline, CDR1 MNHEY and CDR2 SMNVEV (reference sequence). This CDR3 contains 17 residues. This CDR3 is CASNPGTSLTKHNEQFF. The CDR3 bases are TGTGCCAGCAATCCCGGGACTAGCCTCACTAAGCACAATGAGCAGTTCTTC.

The V and J genes are TRBV9 and TRBJ2-3; 9 bases are a match to TRBD1. The CDR3 spans 16 residues. CDR1 and CDR2 (germline): SGDLS, YYNGEE. Unmatched junction bases numbered 9, after V lost 2 bases and J lost 5 bases. The CDR3 loop is CASSVRDRERGDTQYF. CDR3 nucleotides: TGTGCCAGCAGCGTTCGGGACAGGGAAAGGGGAGATACGCAGTATTTT. Looking up the rest from reference TRBV9 and TRBJ2-3 gives the full variable domain: DSGVTQTPKHLITATGQRVTLRCSPRSGDLSVYWYQQSLDQGLQFLIQYYNGEERAKGNILERFSAQQFPDLHSELNLSSLELGDSALYFCASSVRDRERGDTQYFGPGTRLTVL.

The chain employs TRBV30 and TRBJ2-5; TRBD2 matches 11 bases. This CDR3 has 15 amino acids. The J segment lost 2 bases and the V segment lost 4 bases, leaving 6 bases of the junction unmatched. Germline loops: CDR1 GTSNPN, CDR2 SVGIG (reference sequence). CDR3 in DNA: TGTGCCTGGACAGGGACTAGCGGAGTTCAAGAGACCCAGTACTTC. Its translation is CAWTGTSGVQETQYF.